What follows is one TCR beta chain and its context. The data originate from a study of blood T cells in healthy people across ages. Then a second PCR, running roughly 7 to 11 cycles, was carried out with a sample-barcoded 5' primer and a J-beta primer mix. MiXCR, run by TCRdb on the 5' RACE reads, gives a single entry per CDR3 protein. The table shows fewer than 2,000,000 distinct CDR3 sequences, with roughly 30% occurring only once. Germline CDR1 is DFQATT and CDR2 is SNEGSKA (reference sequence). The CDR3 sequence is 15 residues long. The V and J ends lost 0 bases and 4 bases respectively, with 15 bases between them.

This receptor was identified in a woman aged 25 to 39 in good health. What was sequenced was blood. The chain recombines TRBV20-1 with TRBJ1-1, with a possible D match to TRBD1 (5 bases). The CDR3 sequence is CSARDFRGIFTEAFF. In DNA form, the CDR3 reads TGCAGTGCTAGAGATTTCCGGGGCATTTTCACTGAAGCTTTCTTT.